Detailed here is one T cell receptor (beta chain). Its antigen is currently unknown. The sample has other DNA sequences that encode this CDR3 too. 150 to 250 ng DNA, tens of thousands of T cell genomes, went into each sorted-subset replicate PCR. Profiling relied on immunoSEQ multiplex PCR, and the TCRdb table lists in-frame clones only, not all of them. The sample lists about 580,000 clones; 95% to 98% were seen once. Germline V gene sequence: CDR1 MDHEN, CDR2 SYDVKM. Trimming removed 2 bases at V and 4 bases at J, with 6 bases between. This CDR3 comprises 13 residues. These data belong to a study of shared clonotypes between healthy human individuals. Overall study: Each donor contributed plates that comprised three CD4 naive, three CD4 memory, two CD8 naive and one CD8 memory. Study findings and constraints: It was only blood that was sampled, and tissue repertoires likely differ. What limited the represented genetic and exposure-history diversity was the small number of donors.

In the naive CD8 group, cells lacked CD45RO and were positively selected for CCR7, so terminally differentiated effector memory CD45RA+ cells were left out. The gene calls are TRBV28 and TRBJ2-1, with a tentative D call TRBD1 (5 bases). This receptor was identified in a man aged 30 to 45 in good health. Sequenced input: naive CD8+ T cells sorted from blood. The chain's CDR3 is CASSLAGYNEQFF. CDR3 nucleotide sequence: TGTGCCAGCAGTTTAGCAGGGTACAATGAGCAGTTCTTC.